Reported below is one T cell receptor beta chain. Its antigen is currently unknown. These data come from a study of OX40 agonist ivuxolimab in advanced cancers. Turning to the study itself: Ivuxolimab is an agonistic anti-OX40 (CD134) antibody, and patients were treated with it. Head and neck, renal cell, melanoma or hepatocellular carcinoma were the cancers that dose-escalation patients had.

Broader study findings: Researchers did not determine the expanded peripheral T cells' antigen specificity.

CDR1 and CDR2 from the germline V gene are SGHRS and YFSETQ. The CDR3 totals 15 residues. Deletions cut 4 bases from V and 0 bases from J, with 12 bases between. The method was immunoSEQ multiplex PCR; TCRdb's version includes in-frame clones alone and lacks a portion of them. The table records over 40,000 clones, about 86% of them present only once. The chain carries TRBV5-1 and TRBJ2-3; a weak D match, TRBD1 (5 bases). This TCR was recovered from an adult with an advanced solid tumor such as melanoma, head and neck, liver or kidney cancer. The source was CD4+ or CD8+ T cells sorted from blood, collected in a trial of the OX40 agonist ivuxolimab. In DNA, the CDR3 is TGCGCCAGCAGCGTAACAGGTATTAGCACAGATACGCAGTATTTT. This encodes CASSVTGISTDTQYF.